This T cell receptor (beta chain) is from a study of blood T cell repertoires in COVID-19. Study context: The origin of the acute and convalescent COVID-19 samples was the United States, Italy and Spain.

Sequencing used immunoSEQ multiplex PCR; TCRdb keeps in-frame clones, though not all of them. Of over 300,000 clones listed, more than 80% are singletons. The CDR3 has 13 residues. The V end was cut by 5 bases, the J end by 2 bases, with 10 bases between. Germline loops: CDR1 SGHNT, CDR2 YYREEE (reference sequence). The chain is built from TRBV5-4 and TRBJ1-2; possibly TRBD1 for D (6 bases). This receptor was taken from a man aged 35-49 years with acute or convalescent COVID-19. Specimen: peripheral blood. CDR3 sequence (DNA): TGTGCCAGCAGGGCTACAGGGAACTATGGCTACACCTTC. Protein: CASRATGNYGYTF.